This T cell receptor beta chain emerged from a study of T cell clonality in common variable immunodeficiency (dated by TCRdb to between 2015 and 2016). The investigation overall reported the following: Although equal DNA input was used, an average of about 81,820 unique sequences per sample was obtained for controls, compared with some 30,000 for CVID samples. Healthy controls shared more TCRbeta clones with each other than CVID subjects shared among themselves (p < 0.0001). Correlations between repertoire features and clinical complications were limited by patient heterogeneity within the CVID cohort. TCRbeta clonality was higher in CVID subjects than in healthy controls (t-test p = 0.018), and the increase was most characteristic of about a third of subjects. CVID TCRbeta sequences reportedly showed fewer deletions and N-nucleotide insertions and lacked highly modified clones with 13 or more V deletions. According to the authors, figuring out what caused the increased clonality in CVID would require sequencing the repertoires of T cell subpopulations.

Including cysteine and phenylalanine, the CDR3 has 13 amino acids. Part of the CDR3 DNA is given, 30 bases translated from base 1. V is reduced by 4 bases and J by 2 bases, leaving a spacing of 6 bases between them. In the germline V gene, CDR1 corresponds to SGHRS and CDR2 to YFSETQ. This clone showed up many times. The target of this receptor is not known. The sequenced fragment ends 3 residues before the CDR3 boundary, so the rest is inferred from the germline J gene. Most of the CVID patients and most of the healthy controls were of Caucasian heritage. Heparinized peripheral whole blood samples of roughly 4.5 to 8 ml were collected from each donor. Genomic DNA from adults with common variable immune deficiency (CVID) and from healthy adult controls was the source for sequencing TCRbeta CDR3 repertoires. The control group was made up of about 22 healthy adult volunteers (10 male and some twelve female) whose ages ranged from about 23 to 66 years, with a mean age of approximately 37. Diluted blood was density-centrifuged over Hypaque 1077 or Ficoll-Paque to isolate peripheral blood mononuclear cells. Unsorted mononuclear cells served as the source of genomic DNA, which was extracted either by Qiagen column purification or by a centrifugation-based method.

For sequencing input, CVID and control samples contributed equivalent amounts of genomic DNA. For every sample, a 60 bp segment covering the rearranged TCRbeta CDR3 region was amplified and then sequenced. TCRbeta amplification used the immunoSEQ assay, a bias-corrected multiplex PCR with high-throughput sequencing. On the study's bioinformatics: Each unique nucleotide sequence was treated as a clone and annotated with V, D and J genes, copy number and frequency. Sequences were labeled productive if in frame, and non-productive if out of frame or containing stop codons. As previously described, clonality was computed from Shannon's entropy. The predicted amino acid sequences of productive clones were used to derive the mean CDR3 Kyte-Doolittle hydropathy. Hierarchical clustering of scaled V gene usage was performed with the R hclust function using Manhattan distance and complete linkage. Sharing of clones by CDR3 amino acid sequence was evaluated through resampling of 12 repertoires per group over 100 rounds. The repertoires were searched for about 70 published EBV-specific TCRbeta sequences and 245 published CMV-specific TCRbeta sequences. A couple of CVID samples yielding fewer than 10,000 sequences were excluded from analysis, leaving fewer than 50 CVID repertoires. TCRdb carries this immuneACCESS record with in-frame sequences only. Its versions omit some clonotypes, under half of them owing to an unresolved V gene in the studies checked, with the rest unexplained. For V, J and clone size, that table is used; D and trimming come from the DNA. The data for this sample show around 34,000 clones, each detected more than once. Approximately 0.94% of the sample rests with the top ten.

The sequence links TRBV5-1 to TRBJ1-4, with the D gene too uncertain to name. The sequenced material came from peripheral blood mononuclear cells. The receptor comes from a person aged 18 to 70 in good health. This receptor has the CDR3 CASSQVTNEKLFF. The CDR3 bases that were read are TGCGCCAGCAGCCAGGTGACTAATGAAAAA.